The next 14 T cell receptor beta chains were all read from a single sample in a study of shared clonotypes between healthy human individuals. The repertoire was sequenced with immunoSEQ multiplex PCR; TCRdb's copy has only in-frame clones and lacks some. Of some 660,000 clones in the sample, more than 70% were seen once. The sample taken for sequencing was memory CD4+ T cells sorted from blood. Subset indicated: CD45RA-negative fraction. The receptor source for this set is a woman aged 25-40 years in good health.

The J gene is TRBJ2-7, the V gene TRBV6-5, with D possibly being TRBD2 (5 bases). The CDR3 length is 13 residues. V gave up 7 bases and J gave up 3 bases, with 13 bases separating them. Germline V gives CDR1 MNHEY, CDR2 SVGAGI. CDR3 coding DNA: TGTGCCAGCACCGGCGGACTCAACTACGAGCAGTACTTC. It is translated as CASTGGLNYEQYF.

The chain combines TRBV27 with TRBJ2-1, with 11 positions matching TRBD1. CDR1 is MNHEY, CDR2 SMNVEV, per germline (reference sequence). Unmatched junction bases numbered 4, after V lost 6 bases and J lost 3 bases. The CDR3 runs to 15 residues. The CDR3 protein is CASRRTGGIYNEQFF. CDR3 sequence (DNA): TGTGCCAGCAGGAGGACAGGGGGCATCTACAATGAGCAGTTCTTC.

The chain uses TRBV29-1 and TRBJ1-2; no clear D gene. Germline V gene data show CDR1 as SQVTM and CDR2 as ANQGSEA. CDR3 length: 13 amino acids. V was trimmed by 6 bases and J by 6 bases, leaving 17 bases between them. The DNA of the CDR3 is TGCAGCGTCGATACCATAAGGCTAAATGGCTACACCTTC. This encodes CSVDTIRLNGYTF.

The chain combines TRBV30 with TRBJ2-7; 8 bases align to TRBD1. Germline CDR1 GTSNPN, CDR2 SVGIG (reference sequence). The V gene end was trimmed by 0 bases and the J gene end by 4 bases; junction bases not matched to a gene: 14. This CDR3 contains 17 residues. Here the CDR3 reads CAWSVYWAQGARYEQYF. Here the CDR3 DNA reads TGTGCCTGGAGTGTGTACTGGGCCCAGGGGGCAAGATACGAGCAGTACTTC. Variable domain in full (rest from reference TRBV30 and TRBJ2-7): SQTIHQWPATLVQPVGSPLSLECTVEGTSNPNLYWYRQAAGRGLQLLFYSVGIGQISSEVPQNLSASRPQDRQFILSSKKLLLSDSGFYLCAWSVYWAQGARYEQYFGPGTRLTVT.

This clone was seen once. The chain is built from TRBV4-1 and TRBJ1-1; 9 bases map to TRBD1. V lost 4 bases and J lost 2; bases outside the gene matches: 17. This CDR3 contains 19 residues. CDR1 MGHRA and CDR2 YSYEKL come from the germline V gene. The CDR3 nucleotides read TGCGCCAGCAGCCTGAAGACCTGGACAGGGGCGGTAATAAACACTGAAGCTTTCTTT. The encoded protein is CASSLKTWTGAVINTEAFF.

The rearrangement links TRBV5-1 to TRBJ1-1; D ambiguous. The V gene lost 0 bases and the J gene lost 1 base, with 10 bases spanning the gap. Germline CDR1 reads SGHRS; CDR2 reads YFSETQ. There are 15 residues in the CDR3. The CDR3 here is CASSLAREANTEAFF. DNA of the CDR3: TGCGCCAGCAGCTTGGCTAGGGAGGCGAACACTGAAGCTTTCTTT.

The V and J genes are TRBV7-2 and TRBJ2-1; 8 bases are a match to TRBD2. V was pared by 5 bases and J by 8 bases, with 17 bases of the junction left unmatched. There are 17 residues in the CDR3. Germline V CDR1 and CDR2: SGHTA, FQGNSA. The CDR3 region is CASSPKMPGLGDDEQFF. The CDR3 DNA follows: TGTGCCAGCAGCCCAAAAATGCCGGGACTAGGCGACGATGAGCAGTTCTTC. The full variable domain, its missing parts supplied by reference TRBV7-2 and TRBJ2-1, is GAGVSQSPSNKVTEKGKDVELRCDPISGHTALYWYRQSLGQGLEFLIYFQGNSAPDKSGLPSDRFSAERTGGSVSTLTIQRTQQEDSAVYLCASSPKMPGLGDDEQFFGPGTRLTVL.

In regard to this clone: Other DNA sequences in the same sample also yield this CDR3. The chain recombines TRBV4-1 with TRBJ2-7; the match to TRBD2 covers 8 bases. Trimming at V came to 3 bases and at J to 2 bases, leaving 6 bases not matched to a gene. Germline V gene data show CDR1 as MGHRA and CDR2 as YSYEKL. The CDR3 has 15 residues. The CDR3 region has the DNA TGCGCCAGCAGCCAGGCGGGGGGCCGAACCTACGAGCAGTACTTC. Its protein is CASSQAGGRTYEQYF.

The chain joins TRBV30 to TRBJ2-2, with unresolved D. The CDR3 loop spans 13 amino acids. CDR1 and CDR2 from the germline V gene are GTSNPN and SVGIG (reference sequence). Between the trimmed V and J ends, which lost 0 bases and 7 bases, there was a span of 9 bases. The CDR3 DNA reads as TGTGCCTGGAGTGTACAGCAGGACGGGGAGCTGTTTTTT. It codes for CAWSVQQDGELFF.

The chain uses TRBV6-6 and TRBJ1-5, with a possible D match to TRBD1 (5 bases). The CDR3 length is 16 residues. Germline assignment: CDR1 MNHNY and CDR2 SVGAGI (reference sequence). Trimming pared 4 bases from V and 7 bases from J, leaving 20 bases between. The chain's CDR3 is CASSSTLALGEQPQHF. CDR3 coding DNA: TGTGCCAGCAGTTCAACCCTGGCCCTGGGGGAACAGCCCCAGCATTTT.

The chain is built from TRBV7-2 and TRBJ2-3; no clear D. Per germline, CDR1 SGHTA and CDR2 FQGNSA. V was pared by 8 bases and J by 6 bases, with 12 bases between. CDR3 length equals 12 residues. The CDR3 coding sequence is TGTGCCAGCGCGTGGGTGGAGGATACGCAGTATTTT. Translating it yields CASAWVEDTQYF.

This clone was counted only a few times. The chain carries TRBV2 and TRBJ2-7, with 8 bases fitting TRBD1. Germline CDR1 and CDR2: SNHLY and FYNNEI. The CDR3 is 14 residues long. V gave up 7 bases and J gave up 6 bases; unmatched junction bases: 11. CDR3 nucleotides: TGTGCCAGCATCCTACAGGGGGAAGGCGGCGAGCAGTACTTC. Its protein is CASILQGEGGEQYF.

This clone was detected once. The rearrangement links TRBV7-9 to TRBJ1-1; D is perhaps TRBD1 (5 bases). Germline V gene sequence: CDR1 SEHNR, CDR2 FQNEAQ (reference sequence). The CDR3 has 14 residues. Trimming removed 7 bases from V and 5 bases from J, with 17 bases in between. CDR3 DNA: TGTGCCAGCATTGACACGGGGGTATCGACTGAAGCTTTCTTT. Translated, it gives CASIDTGVSTEAFF.

V usage is TRBV28 and J usage is TRBJ1-1, with D maybe TRBD1 (5 bases). This CDR3 spans 15 amino acids. CDR1 and CDR2 (germline): MDHEN, SYDVKM. The germline V and J ends were trimmed by 7 bases and 0 bases, with 15 bases remaining between them. Here the CDR3 DNA reads TGTGCCAGCACTGGCGCAGGGTCCATGAACACTGAAGCTTTCTTT. This codes for CASTGAGSMNTEAFF. Supplemented by reference TRBV28 and TRBJ1-1, the full variable domain reads DVKVTQSSRYLVKRTGEKVFLECVQDMDHENMFWYRQDPGLGLRLIYFSYDVKMKEKGDIPEGYSVSREKKERFSLILESASTNQTSMYLCASTGAGSMNTEAFFGQGTRLTVV.